This T cell receptor (beta chain) was profiled in a study of blood T cell repertoires in COVID-19. Study-level background: COVID-19 samples, acute and convalescent, were from the United States, Italy and Spain.

Original methodology: Using reference gene primer amplification, nucleated cell counts were estimated. Clones were read by immunoSEQ multiplex PCR, and TCRdb kept only the in-frame ones, dropping some. V, J and clone size derive from that table, while D and trimming were established from the DNA sequence. The table lists 180,000 or so clones, approximately 90% of them singletons. In germline, CDR1 is SNHLY, CDR2 FYNNEI. The V end was cut by 8 bases, the J end by 5 bases, with 15 bases between. The CDR3 extends over 13 amino acids. The V and J genes are TRBV2 and TRBJ1-1; possibly TRBD1 for D (6 bases). Sequenced sample: peripheral blood. The receptor's source is a woman in her thirties with acute or convalescent COVID-19. Here the CDR3 DNA reads TGTGCCAGCCGGGACGGGGGGCGAACTGAAGCTTTCTTT. Its protein is CASRDGGRTEAFF.